The 5 T cell receptor beta chains below all came from one sample that was sequenced in a study of cytomegalovirus exposure and HLA in healthy donors. Primers for the PCR totalled 60 Vbeta and 13 Jbeta. Libraries were prepared by immunoSEQ multiplex PCR; TCRdb keeps only in-frame clonotypes and omits some of them. The sample lists about 160,000 clones; 79% were seen once. Sample: PBMCs. These receptors were obtained from a man in his forties or fifties in good health and CMV-seropositive.

The V and J genes are TRBV28 and TRBJ2-1, with D tentatively TRBD2 (6 bases). The CDR3 runs to 16 residues. Trimming shortened V by 7 bases and J by 4 bases, and 20 bases separated the two germline ends. The germline CDR1 and CDR2 sequences are MDHEN and SYDVKM. DNA for the CDR3: TGTGCCAGCAAAAGACTCGGGACTCGGGGTTACAATGAGCAGTTCTTC. Encoded protein: CASKRLGTRGYNEQFF.

The chain is built from TRBV5-1 and TRBJ1-5; TRBD1 matches 9 bases. J gave up 4 bases and V 4 bases, and 6 bases lay outside the gene matches. This CDR3 spans 15 amino acids. Germline lookup yields CDR1 SGHRS and CDR2 YFSETQ. CDR3 bases: TGCGCCAGCAGCCCTACAGGGGGCCTTAATCAGCCCCAGCATTTT. Translating it yields CASSPTGGLNQPQHF.

Only one count was recorded for this clone. This chain uses TRBV30 with TRBJ1-3, with 7 bases fitting TRBD1. The CDR3 loop spans 14 amino acids. Germline trimming cut 6 bases from V and 4 bases from J; bases unmatched to any gene: 9. Germline V gene data show CDR1 as GTSNPN and CDR2 as SVGIG (reference sequence). The CDR3 DNA sequence: TGTGCCTGTTCCGAGGACAGGAGCGGAAACACCATATATTTT. Amino acids: CACSEDRSGNTIYF.

This clone was seen a handful of times. The rearrangement links TRBV6-1 to TRBJ2-1; 12 positions match TRBD2. After removal of 4 bases from V and 6 bases from J, the junction contained 4 bases not matched to a gene. The CDR3 runs 15 residues. CDR1 is MNHNS and CDR2 is SASEGT in the germline V gene. In DNA, the CDR3 is TGTGCCAGCAGTGGACTAGCGGGAGTCCCCAATGAGCAGTTCTTC. Its translation: CASSGLAGVPNEQFF.

As DNA, the CDR3 is TGTGCCAGCAGCTTAATCCCATGGACAGGGCCTCGCACAGATACGCAGTATTTT. Translating it yields CASSLIPWTGPRTDTQYF. This chain uses TRBV7-3 with TRBJ2-3, with 8 nucleotides matching TRBD1. The CDR3 runs to 18 residues. Germline V CDR1 and CDR2: SGHTA, FQGTGA. The V and J ends lost 1 base and 1 base, in that order; junction bases with no gene match: 10.